This T cell receptor beta chain was recovered during a study of shared clonotypes between healthy human individuals. Study results and caveats: Collection of samples was limited to blood; tissue repertoires likely differ.

Tens of millions of PBMCs were counted before genomic DNA extraction. The sample holds one count of this clone. What it binds is not known. Profiling relied on immunoSEQ multiplex PCR, and the TCRdb table lists in-frame clones only, not all of them. The data show around 500,000 clones, roughly 77% seen once. CDR1 and CDR2 (germline): SGHAT, FQNNGV. V was pared by 4 bases and J by 7 bases, with 5 bases of the junction left unmatched. The CDR3 runs to 13 residues. This chain links TRBV11-2 with TRBJ1-2; TRBD1 agrees at 8 bases. The sequencing input was PBMCs. The clonotype originates from a woman aged 40 to 50 in good health. Some clones in this sample may be carry-over from other donors' samples. For the CDR3, the DNA is TGTGCCAGCAGCTCGAGGACAGGGCTTGGCTACACCTTC. Protein sequence: CASSSRTGLGYTF. The whole variable domain, filled in from reference TRBV11-2 and TRBJ1-2, reads EAGVAQSPRYKIIEKRQSVAFWCNPISGHATLYWYQQILGQGPKLLIQFQNNGVVDDSQLPKDRFSAERLKGVDSTLKIQPAKLEDSAVYLCASSSRTGLGYTFGSGTRLTVV.